This T cell receptor (beta chain) emerged from a study of blood T cell repertoires in COVID-19. Per the authors' pipeline: Amplified reference gene primers provided the basis for estimating nucleated cell counts. Libraries were prepared by immunoSEQ multiplex PCR; TCRdb keeps only in-frame clonotypes and omits some of them. V and J calls and clone size are those listed in that table; D and trimming were worked out from the DNA. In the table there are about 190,000 clones, around nine tenths of which are singletons. The CDR3 loop spans 14 amino acids. V trimming: 7 bases; J trimming: 7 bases; junction bases outside the gene matches: 12. Germline V gives CDR1 MNHNY, CDR2 SVGAGI (reference sequence).

The sequencing sample was made of peripheral blood. The J gene is TRBJ1-2, the V gene TRBV6-6; the match to TRBD1 covers 7 bases. This sequence originates from a woman under 30 who had recovered from COVID-19. This chain's CDR3 is CASIGQAGTSGYTF. CDR3 coding DNA: TGTGCCAGCATCGGACAGGCGGGGACGAGTGGCTACACCTTC.